The 3 T cell receptor beta chains below were found in one sample sequenced in a study of CD8 T cells in ankylosing spondylitis. TCRdb fed the 5' RACE reads into MiXCR, producing one record per CDR3 protein. The sample lists 200,000 or so distinct CDR3 sequences, 15% to 20% occurring once. Source material: blood, either unsorted or a sorted T cell fraction (not recorded which). The receptors originated from a male donor aged 10 to 30 with ankylosing spondylitis or in good health (not recorded which).

This clonotype was observed many times. J is TRBJ1-4 and V is TRBV29-1, with unresolved D. The length of the CDR3 is 14 residues. The germline CDR1 and CDR2 sequences are SQVTM and ANQGSEA. V was cut by 4 bases and J by 0 bases, with 9 bases left in between. CDR3 loop: CSVGGPTTNEKLFF. The DNA of the CDR3 is TGCAGCGTTGGTGGGCCTACAACTAATGAAAAACTGTTTTTT.

This clonotype has a count of ten or more. The chain recombines TRBV18 with TRBJ2-7; 8 nucleotides align to TRBD2. Unmatched junction bases numbered 19, after V lost 3 bases and J lost 3 bases. CDR3 length: 19 amino acids. In germline, CDR1 is KGHSH, CDR2 LQKENI. The DNA for the CDR3 is TGTGCCAGCTCACCCCCCGACAGTGATATAGCGGGGAACCACTACGAGCAGTACGTC. Its protein is CASSPPDSDIAGNHYEQYV.

This clonotype was recorded many times. The chain joins TRBV20-1 to TRBJ2-5; 11 bases are shared with TRBD1. The CDR3 totals 13 residues. The junction had 5 bases not matched to a gene; V was cut back by 6 bases and J by 5 bases. The germline CDR1 and CDR2 sequences are DFQATT and SNEGSKA (reference sequence). The CDR3 sequence is CSAGTGGAETQYF. CDR3 bases: TGCAGTGCCGGGACAGGGGGTGCGGAGACCCAGTACTTC.